Listed here are 28 T cell receptor beta chains from one sample, sequenced in a study of blood T cell repertoires in COVID-19. Using immunoSEQ multiplex PCR, the repertoire was profiled, and TCRdb retains in-frame clones only, with some absent. The data contain tens of thousands of clones, around four fifths of them singletons. Sequenced input: peripheral blood. The source is a middle-aged man with active COVID-19.

The rearrangement uses TRBV6-5 and TRBJ2-7; TRBD2 aligns across 11 bases. The trim removed 6 bases at V and 6 bases at J, leaving 10 bases unmatched. The CDR3 spans 15 residues. Germline V gene lookup returns CDR1 MNHEY and CDR2 SVGAGI. For the CDR3, the DNA is TGTGCCAGCAGGATGGGACTAGCGGACGGGGGCGAGCAGTACTTC. Encoded protein: CASRMGLADGGEQYF.

V and J are TRBV6-5 and TRBJ2-3, with D maybe TRBD2 (6 bases). The CDR3 runs to 14 residues. Germline-derived CDR1 and CDR2 are MNHEY and SVGAGI. V dropped 7 bases and J dropped 7 bases, with 18 bases sitting between them. The CDR3: CASNSNIAGNTQYF. CDR3 DNA: TGTGCCAGCAATTCGAATATCGCGGGAAATACGCAGTATTTT.

This clone appeared once. The chain is built from TRBV19 and TRBJ1-5; D is undetermined. Looked up from germline, CDR1 is LNHDA and CDR2 is SQIVND (reference sequence). V lost 7 bases, J lost 7 bases, and 14 bases lay in between. The CDR3 is 13 amino acids. In DNA, the CDR3 is TGTGCCAGTAAAGATCGCGCGTTACAGCCCCAGCATTTT. Translating it yields CASKDRALQPQHF.

The chain combines TRBV29-1 with TRBJ2-1; 8 bases are shared with TRBD2. The CDR3 is made up of 14 amino acids. CDR1 SQVTM and CDR2 ANQGSEA come from the germline V gene. V lost 7 bases, J lost 0 bases, and 5 bases stayed unmatched. In DNA form, the CDR3 reads TGCAGCGCCCTAAGCGGGAGCTCCTACAATGAGCAGTTCTTC. Protein sequence: CSALSGSSYNEQFF.

The chain couples TRBV5-1 to TRBJ1-1; D remains ambiguous. Germline lookup yields CDR1 SGHRS and CDR2 YFSETQ. This CDR3 region has 13 residues. V was clipped by 0 bases and J by 4 bases, with 7 bases between them. Written as DNA, the CDR3 is TGCGCCAGCAGCTTGGCAGGCGTCACTGAAGCTTTCTTT. Translating gives CASSLAGVTEAFF.

CDR3 residues: CASSPTSGFTEAFF. The CDR3 nucleotides are TGTGCCAGCTCACCCACTTCAGGGTTCACTGAAGCTTTCTTT. V gene TRBV18 combines with J gene TRBJ1-1, with a possible D match to TRBD1 (5 bases). Germline assignment: CDR1 KGHSH and CDR2 LQKENI. The CDR3 runs 14 residues. V was shortened by 3 bases and J by 4 bases, with 12 bases between the two germline ends.

The chain links TRBV19 to TRBJ1-2, with D perhaps matching TRBD1 (6 bases). This CDR3 is 16 amino acids long. Germline V gives CDR1 LNHDA, CDR2 SQIVND (reference sequence). Trimming removed 2 bases at V and 6 bases at J, with 19 bases between. CDR3 protein: CASSILQGLPLDGYTF. The CDR3 nucleotides read TGTGCCAGTAGTATACTACAGGGTCTCCCCTTGGATGGCTACACCTTC. The complete variable domain, with remaining parts taken from reference TRBV19 and TRBJ1-2, reads DGGITQSPKYLFRKEGQNVTLSCEQNLNHDAMYWYRQDPGQGLRLIYYSQIVNDFQKGDIAEGYSVSREKKESFPLTVTSAQKNPTAFYLCASSILQGLPLDGYTFGSGTRLTVV.

Remarks on this clone: Its ends do not fully match the called genes, so a read error is possible. This chain connects TRBV29-1 to TRBJ1-2, with a tentative D call TRBD1 (5 bases). The germline V gene has CDR1 SQVTM and CDR2 ANQGSEA. The CDR3 length is 14 residues. DNA for the CDR3: TGCAGCGTTGAAGGTGTGACAGCCAACTATGACTACACCTTC. The encoded protein is CSVEGVTANYDYTF.

The chain couples TRBV9 to TRBJ2-1; 7 nucleotides match TRBD2. This CDR3 spans 15 amino acids. The germline V gene has CDR1 SGDLS and CDR2 YYNGEE. With 2 bases clipped from V and 2 bases from J, the junction kept 4 bases outside the gene matches. The DNA for the CDR3 is TGTGCCAGCAGCGTCCAAGCGGGGACCTACAATGAGCAGTTCTTC. Translated: CASSVQAGTYNEQFF.

This rearrangement joins TRBV5-6 to TRBJ2-5; D not certain. V shed 4 bases and J shed 2 bases, with 9 bases lying between them. Germline loops: CDR1 SGHDT, CDR2 YYEEEE. CDR3 length: 13 amino acids. CDR3 sequence (DNA): TGTGCCAGCAGCCTCGGAGTTCAAGAGACCCAGTACTTC. Residues: CASSLGVQETQYF.

The chain uses TRBV9 and TRBJ1-4; TRBD1 aligns across 9 bases. CDR1 and CDR2 from the germline V gene are SGDLS and YYNGEE. V trimming: 0 bases; J trimming: 4 bases; junction bases outside the gene matches: 1. CDR3 length equals 15 residues. CDR3 in DNA: TGTGCCAGCAGCGTAGGGACAGGGGTTAATGAAAAACTGTTTTTT. Translated: CASSVGTGVNEKLFF.

The chain couples TRBV5-4 to TRBJ2-7; TRBD2 matches 8 bases. Germline loops: CDR1 SGHNT, CDR2 YYREEE (reference sequence). The CDR3 runs to 14 residues. J was trimmed by 2 bases and V by 4 bases; bases with no gene match: 5. CDR3 nucleotides: TGTGCCAGCAGCCCCGGGGGGGGCCCCTACGAGCAGTACTTC. Translating gives CASSPGGGPYEQYF. Based on the CDR3 plus reference TRBV5-4 and TRBJ2-7, the full variable domain is ETGVTQSPTHLIKTRGQQVTLRCSSQSGHNTVSWYQQALGQGPQFIFQYYREEENGRGNFPPRFSGLQFPNYSSELNVNALELDDSALYLCASSPGGGPYEQYFGPGTRLTVT.

The chain employs TRBV7-8 and TRBJ2-2; maybe TRBD2 (6 bases). In germline, CDR1 is SGHVS, CDR2 FQNEAQ. Trimming took off 4 bases at V and 8 bases at J, with 14 bases between the two ends. The CDR3 contains 14 residues. The CDR3 nucleotides are TGTGCCAGCAGCTCAGGAGGGGTGGTGGGGGAGCTGTTTTTT. As protein: CASSSGGVVGELFF.

The chain carries TRBV6-7 and TRBJ2-3; D possibly corresponds to TRBD2 (6 bases). TRBV6-7 counts as an open reading frame of uncertain function. CDR3 length: 10 amino acids. Trimming shortened V by 11 bases and J by 6 bases, and 9 bases separated the two germline ends. DNA of the CDR3: TGTGCCCCCAGCGGGGATACGCAGTATTTT. It yields the protein CAPSGDTQYF.

This clone has more than one count but fewer than ten. V gene TRBV4-1 combines with J gene TRBJ1-6; D is unclear. CDR1 and CDR2 from the germline V gene are MGHRA and YSYEKL. Between the trimmed V and J ends, which lost 2 bases and 4 bases, there was a span of 6 bases. The CDR3 runs 14 residues. CDR3 coding DNA: TGCGCCAGCAGCCAAATAACTTATAATTCACCCCTCCACTTT. Its translation is CASSQITYNSPLHF.

Only a few counts were recorded for this clone. V usage is TRBV6-4 and J usage is TRBJ2-3; D is uncertain. CDR1 and CDR2 (germline): MRHNA, SNTAGT. With 0 bases removed from V and 1 base from J, the gap between germline ends came to 5 bases. This CDR3 is built from 14 residues. The DNA of the CDR3 is TGTGCCAGCAGTGACTCTCCAGGCACAGATACGCAGTATTTT. Translating gives CASSDSPGTDTQYF.

This clone is a singleton in its sample. The V and J genes are TRBV7-2 and TRBJ1-2; TRBD1 is a possible D gene (6 bases). The CDR3 is 14 residues long. Trimming shortened V by 7 bases and J by 4 bases, and 16 bases separated the two germline ends. CDR1 is SGHTA, CDR2 FQGNSA, per germline. This CDR3 is CASNAPGHIYGYTF. Written as DNA, the CDR3 is TGTGCCAGCAATGCCCCGGGACACATCTATGGCTACACCTTC.

This clone has just a few counts. The chain uses TRBV18 and TRBJ2-1, with TRBD2 identical over 14 bases. CDR3 length: 18 amino acids. Germline V lookup: CDR1 KGHSH, CDR2 LQKENI. J gave up 5 bases and V 0 bases, and 6 bases lay outside the gene matches. CDR3 amino acids: CASSPPSGLAGANNEQFF. CDR3 DNA: TGTGCCAGCTCACCACCATCGGGACTAGCGGGGGCTAACAATGAGCAGTTCTTC.

This CDR3 reads CASSLPPTSGSEDEQFF. CDR3 DNA sequence: TGTGCCAGCAGTCTTCCCCCGACTAGCGGGAGCGAGGATGAGCAGTTCTTC. The genes are TRBV28 and TRBJ2-1, with TRBD2 matching over 12 bases. The V gene end was trimmed by 5 bases and the J gene end by 8 bases; junction bases not matched to a gene: 13. The CDR3 extends over 17 amino acids. Germline V gene data show CDR1 as MDHEN and CDR2 as SYDVKM.

This chain uses TRBV5-1 with TRBJ2-2, with 9 bases fitting TRBD1. The CDR3 length is 14 residues. V lost 7 bases and J lost 4; bases outside the gene matches: 5. The germline gives CDR1 SGHRS, CDR2 YFSETQ. CDR3 in amino acids: CASFGTGITGELFF. Written as DNA, the CDR3 is TGCGCCAGCTTCGGGACAGGGATCACCGGGGAGCTGTTTTTT. The whole variable domain, filled in from reference TRBV5-1 and TRBJ2-2, reads KAGVTQTPRYLIKTRGQQVTLSCSPISGHRSVSWYQQTPGQGLQFLFEYFSETQRNKGNFPGRFSGRQFSNSRSEMNVSTLELGDSALYLCASFGTGITGELFFGEGSRLTVL.

The V gene is TRBV6-5, the J gene TRBJ1-5, with a weak D call TRBD1 (5 bases). Germline V gene lookup returns CDR1 MNHEY and CDR2 SVGAGI. V was shortened by 5 bases and J by 5 bases, with 13 bases between the two germline ends. The CDR3 runs to 14 residues. This CDR3 is CASSRGGADQPQHF. CDR3 DNA: TGTGCCAGCAGTCGGGGAGGGGCCGATCAGCCCCAGCATTTT.

This chain links TRBV4-2 with TRBJ2-1; D gene unclear. This CDR3 comprises 16 residues. CDR1 is LGHNA, CDR2 YNFKEQ, per germline. V lost 1 base and J 4 bases, leaving 14 bases between the germline ends. DNA for the CDR3: TGTGCCAGCAGCCAAGTTTGGAGTAGCCAATACAATGAGCAGTTCTTC. Translated: CASSQVWSSQYNEQFF.

The chain is built from TRBV3-1 (or the pseudogene TRBV3-2) and TRBJ2-3; 12 bases map to TRBD2. Trimming removed 0 bases from V and 0 bases from J; junction bases left unmatched: 1. CDR3 size: 17 residues. The germline CDR1 and CDR2 sequences are LGHDT and YNNKEL (reference sequence). The DNA of the CDR3 is TGTGCCAGCAGCCAAGATGGGACTAGCGGGAGCACAGATACGCAGTATTTT. It translates to CASSQDGTSGSTDTQYF.

V and J are TRBV9 and TRBJ1-1; D not resolved. Trimming removed 0 bases from V and 0 bases from J, with 3 bases in between. The CDR3 loop spans 13 amino acids. In germline, CDR1 is SGDLS, CDR2 YYNGEE. The CDR3 loop is CASSVAMNTEAFF. The CDR3 DNA reads as TGTGCCAGCAGCGTAGCTATGAACACTGAAGCTTTCTTT.

This chain joins TRBV18 and TRBJ2-6; 8 bases line up with TRBD1. The CDR3 has 19 amino acids. Germline lookup yields CDR1 KGHSH and CDR2 LQKENI. Trimming took 3 bases from V and 0 from J; bases not matched to a gene: 10. The CDR3 here is CASSPINRGSSSGANVLTF. The CDR3 nucleotides are TGTGCCAGCTCACCCATTAACAGGGGGAGTTCCTCTGGGGCCAACGTCCTGACTTTC.

The chain joins TRBV6-5 to TRBJ2-1; 9 nucleotides match TRBD1. Unmatched junction bases numbered 10, after V lost 6 bases and J lost 7 bases. The CDR3 is 15 residues long. The germline V gene encodes CDR1 MNHEY and CDR2 SVGAGI. In DNA form, the CDR3 reads TGTGCCAGCAGACCTTGGACAGGGGCAGGGAATGAGCAGTTCTTC. Translated, it gives CASRPWTGAGNEQFF.

The table lists this clone with a count of one. The V call is TRBV2, the J call TRBJ1-1, with a possible D match to TRBD1 (6 bases). Germline V gene data show CDR1 as SNHLY and CDR2 as FYNNEI. There are 15 residues in the CDR3. The V end was cut by 4 bases, the J end by 5 bases, with 17 bases between. The DNA for the CDR3 is TGTGCCAGCAGTGGATTCAGGGGTACGGGTACTGAAGCTTTCTTT. This translates into CASSGFRGTGTEAFF.

The rearrangement links TRBV2 to TRBJ1-4; weak D call: TRBD1 (6 bases). V was cut by 6 bases and J by 6 bases, with 14 bases left in between. The CDR3 runs 14 residues. CDR1 SNHLY and CDR2 FYNNEI come from the germline V gene. The CDR3: CASSVQGRDEKLFF. CDR3 in DNA: TGTGCCAGCAGCGTACAGGGCAGGGATGAAAAACTGTTTTTT.